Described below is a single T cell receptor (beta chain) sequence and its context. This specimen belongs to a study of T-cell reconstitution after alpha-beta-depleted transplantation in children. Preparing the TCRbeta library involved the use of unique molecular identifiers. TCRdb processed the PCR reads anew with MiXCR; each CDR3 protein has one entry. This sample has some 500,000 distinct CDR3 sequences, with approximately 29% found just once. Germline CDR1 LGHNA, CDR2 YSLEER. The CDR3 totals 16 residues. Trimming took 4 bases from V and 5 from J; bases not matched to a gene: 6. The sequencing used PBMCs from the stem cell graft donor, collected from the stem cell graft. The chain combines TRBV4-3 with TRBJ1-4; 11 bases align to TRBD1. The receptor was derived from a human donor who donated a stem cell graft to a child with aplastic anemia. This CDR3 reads CASSRDRDRGNEKLFF. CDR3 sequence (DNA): TGCGCCAGCAGCCGCGACCGGGACAGGGGGAATGAAAAACTGTTTTTT.